This T cell receptor (beta chain) derives from a study of blood T cell repertoires in COVID-19. Original processing methods: By means of reference gene primer amplification, nucleated cell counts were estimated. The assay was immunoSEQ multiplex PCR, and TCRdb's table has in-frame clones only and misses some. That table furnishes V, J and clone size, whereas the DNA furnished D and trimming. The table lists approximately 240,000 clones, 80% to 95% of them singletons. In germline, CDR1 is LGHDT, CDR2 YNNKEL (reference sequence). Trimming removed 0 bases at V and 3 bases at J, with 11 bases between. This CDR3 has 15 residues.

The material sequenced was peripheral blood. The chain links TRBV3-1 (or the pseudogene TRBV3-2) to TRBJ1-2; weak D call: TRBD1 (5 bases). This receptor was taken from a young man with COVID-19, enrolled during active disease. Here the CDR3 reads CASSQDPGAYYGYTF. CDR3 nucleotide sequence: TGTGCCAGCAGCCAAGACCCTGGGGCCTACTATGGCTACACCTTC.